This TCR beta chain was recorded in a study of blood T cell repertoires in COVID-19. Profiling relied on immunoSEQ multiplex PCR, and the TCRdb table lists in-frame clones only, not all of them. Found here are over 14,000 clones, over 80% of them singletons; the top ten hold 5.4%. V lost 0 bases and J lost 6, with 7 bases in between. The germline gives CDR1 SGHTA, CDR2 FQGNSA. This CDR3 contains 13 residues. What was sequenced was peripheral blood. This sequence joins TRBV7-2 and TRBJ2-3, with D hard to call. This TCR derives from a human donor in a cohort sampled during active COVID-19. The DNA for the CDR3 is TGTGCCAGCAGCTTAGCGCTATGGGATACGCAGTATTTT. The encoded protein is CASSLALWDTQYF.